Listed here are 23 T cell receptor beta chains from one sample, sequenced in a study of cytomegalovirus exposure and HLA in healthy donors. PCR involved 60 Vbeta and 13 Jbeta primers. This table comes from immunoSEQ multiplex PCR, and its TCRdb copy is limited to in-frame clones, with some not included. This sample carries 150,000 to 200,000 clones, nearly 80% of them seen once, and the ten largest clones take roughly 6%. Input material: PBMCs. These receptors were obtained from a man aged 35 to 55 in good health and CMV-seropositive.

The CDR3 region is CASSPSTQETQYF. The CDR3 nucleotides read TGTGCCAGTAGTCCGAGTACCCAAGAGACCCAGTACTTC. The chain uses TRBV19 and TRBJ2-5; D unresolved. CDR1 and CDR2 from the germline V gene are LNHDA and SQIVND (reference sequence). V lost 5 bases to trimming and J lost 1 base, with 8 bases between them. The CDR3 totals 13 residues.

The chain is built from TRBV30 and TRBJ1-6, with D perhaps matching TRBD1 (5 bases). The CDR3 has 14 residues. Germline V lookup: CDR1 GTSNPN, CDR2 SVGIG (reference sequence). V was clipped by 4 bases and J by 4 bases, with 11 bases between them. Here the CDR3 DNA reads TGTGCCTGGAACAAACAGGATTATAATTCACCCCTCCACTTT. Translation gives CAWNKQDYNSPLHF.

The gene calls are TRBV2 and TRBJ2-3, with TRBD2 identical over 11 bases. Germline assignment: CDR1 SNHLY and CDR2 FYNNEI. V dropped 3 bases and J dropped 3; count of bases not matched to a gene: 5. CDR3 length equals 16 residues. The CDR3 here is CASSDGLAGGTDTQYF. The CDR3 coding sequence is TGTGCCAGCAGTGATGGACTAGCGGGCGGAACAGATACGCAGTATTTT.

This clone appeared once. The CDR3 region is CASSNDQRPQHF. The CDR3, as DNA: TGTGCCAGCAGCAATGATCAGCGGCCCCAGCATTTT. This chain uses TRBV28 with TRBJ1-5; D ambiguous. The germline CDR1 and CDR2 sequences are MDHEN and SYDVKM. This CDR3 region has 12 residues. Trimming took 6 bases from V and 9 from J, leaving 12 bases between them.

V and J are TRBV4-2 and TRBJ2-1, with D tentatively TRBD2 (6 bases). Germline-derived CDR1 and CDR2 are LGHNA and YNFKEQ. V was shortened by 2 bases and J by 1 base, with 9 bases between the two germline ends. The CDR3 length is 15 residues. CDR3 coding DNA: TGTGCCAGCAGCCAATACGGGGGTTCCTACAATGAGCAGTTCTTC. Translation gives CASSQYGGSYNEQFF.

The CDR3 DNA is TGTGCCAGCAGTTACGCCCAGGGACAGAACTATGGCTACACCTTC. This gives the protein CASSYAQGQNYGYTF. This chain uses TRBV6-6 with TRBJ1-2; 7 bases line up with TRBD1. The V gene's germline CDR1 is MNHNY and CDR2 SVGAGI (reference sequence). Unmatched junction bases numbered 5, after V lost 2 bases and J lost 2 bases. CDR3 length: 15 amino acids.

Regarding this clone: This same CDR3 is encoded by further DNA sequences in the sample. The chain is built from TRBV6-1 and TRBJ2-7, with D tentatively TRBD1 (7 bases). The length of the CDR3 is 13 residues. The V gene lost 5 bases and the J gene lost 3 bases, with 11 bases spanning the gap. Germline loops: CDR1 MNHNS, CDR2 SASEGT. CDR3 DNA: TGTGCCAGCAGTCGACAGGGACTCTACGAGCAGTACTTC. As protein: CASSRQGLYEQYF.

The chain uses TRBV6-4 and TRBJ2-1, with 14 bases identical to TRBD2. This CDR3 comprises 14 residues. Trimming cost V 6 bases and J 6 bases; bases outside gene matches: 1. Germline CDR1 and CDR2: MRHNA and SNTAGT. CDR3 in amino acids: CASSGLAGGNEQFF. CDR3 nucleotide sequence: TGTGCCAGCAGCGGACTAGCGGGAGGCAATGAGCAGTTCTTC.

The V gene is TRBV6-6, the J gene TRBJ1-2; D unclear. Deletions cut 0 bases from V and 4 bases from J, with 12 bases between. Germline lookup yields CDR1 MNHNY and CDR2 SVGAGI (reference sequence). This CDR3 is 15 amino acids long. CDR3 coding DNA: TGTGCCAGCAGTTACTCGGATCAGGTGGGCTATGGCTACACCTTC. This translates into CASSYSDQVGYGYTF.

The sample holds a few counts of this clone. Here the CDR3 DNA reads TGTGCCAGCAGCTTGTCTAGGTTGGAGCAGTACTTC. Translation gives CASSLSRLEQYF. This chain connects TRBV5-6 to TRBJ2-7; no clear D gene. V was pared by 1 base and J by 7 bases, with 9 bases between. The CDR3 has 12 amino acids. Germline V gene sequence: CDR1 SGHDT, CDR2 YYEEEE.

This sequence joins TRBV11-1 and TRBJ2-4; TRBD1 might be the D (6 bases). CDR1 is SGHAT, CDR2 FQDESV, per germline (reference sequence). CDR3 length equals 16 residues. Trimming pared 1 base from V and 2 bases from J, leaving 12 bases between. CDR3 sequence: CASSLDRDGTKNIQYF. The DNA for the CDR3 is TGTGCCAGCAGCTTAGACAGGGACGGAACCAAAAACATTCAGTACTTC.

The J gene is TRBJ1-4, the V gene TRBV5-1; D unresolved. CDR3 length equals 15 residues. Trimming cost V 0 bases and J 3 bases, with 9 bases left between them. Germline CDR1 reads SGHRS; CDR2 reads YFSETQ. DNA for the CDR3: TGCGCCAGCAGCTTGGCCATGGCACCTAATGAAAAACTGTTTTTT. Translating gives CASSLAMAPNEKLFF.

This chain connects TRBV11-2 to TRBJ2-5; 8 nucleotides agree with TRBD1. This CDR3 is built from 16 residues. V shed 5 bases and J 5 bases; nucleotides not matched to a gene: 13. Per germline, CDR1 SGHAT and CDR2 FQNNGV. CDR3 bases: TGTGCCAGCAGCCCGCGTCCCGGGACAGGAGCGGAGACCCAGTACTTC. Translated, it gives CASSPRPGTGAETQYF.

V gene TRBV7-9 combines with J gene TRBJ1-5; 10 bases fit TRBD1. V was clipped by 5 bases and J by 5 bases; unmatched bases: 0. This CDR3 spans 13 amino acids. Germline values: CDR1 SEHNR, CDR2 FQNEAQ (reference sequence). This CDR3 is CASSGTGDQPQHF. The CDR3 DNA is TGTGCCAGCAGCGGGACAGGGGATCAGCCCCAGCATTTT.

The V call is TRBV5-1, the J call TRBJ1-2; no definite D call. The CDR3 runs to 13 residues. Germline lookup yields CDR1 SGHRS and CDR2 YFSETQ. V was pared by 9 bases and J by 4 bases, with 16 bases between. The CDR3 sequence is CATSRPGGYGYTF. The CDR3 DNA reads TGCGCCACCTCAAGACCCGGAGGCTATGGCTACACCTTC. Based on the CDR3 plus reference TRBV5-1 and TRBJ1-2, the full variable domain is KAGVTQTPRYLIKTRGQQVTLSCSPISGHRSVSWYQQTPGQGLQFLFEYFSETQRNKGNFPGRFSGRQFSNSRSEMNVSTLELGDSALYLCATSRPGGYGYTFGSGTRLTVV.

The chain carries TRBV5-1 and TRBJ1-4; 7 positions agree with TRBD1. V shed 4 bases, J shed 7 bases, and the junction held 13 bases outside the gene matches. The germline gives CDR1 SGHRS, CDR2 YFSETQ. The CDR3 spans 16 residues. The CDR3 nucleotides are TGCGCCAGCAGCCCGGGACAGATCGAAGGGGCTGAAAAACTGTTTTTT. This codes for CASSPGQIEGAEKLFF.

As DNA, the CDR3 is TGTGCCAGCAGTTTAAGGGGGCAGGGGCCGCGGGACGTAACTAACTATGGCTACACCTTC. Residues: CASSLRGQGPRDVTNYGYTF. The chain uses TRBV27 and TRBJ1-2, with 7 positions matching TRBD1. The germline gives CDR1 MNHEY, CDR2 SMNVEV (reference sequence). CDR3 length: 20 residues. Trimming took 2 bases from V and 0 from J; bases not matched to a gene: 18.

This sequence joins TRBV5-1 and TRBJ2-1, with 9 bases lining up with TRBD1. The CDR3 runs 15 residues. Per the germline V gene, CDR1 is SGHRS and CDR2 is YFSETQ. The V gene end was trimmed by 6 bases and the J gene end by 8 bases; junction bases not matched to a gene: 12. The chain's CDR3 is CASIPTGGTDHEQFF. CDR3 DNA sequence: TGCGCCAGCATCCCTACAGGGGGCACGGATCATGAGCAGTTCTTC.

The chain couples TRBV5-1 to TRBJ2-3; possible D gene TRBD1, 6 bases. Germline V lookup: CDR1 SGHRS, CDR2 YFSETQ. This CDR3 region has 13 residues. V gave up 0 bases and J gave up 6 bases, with 8 bases separating them. In DNA form, the CDR3 reads TGCGCCAGCAGCTTGGCAGGGGAGGATACGCAGTATTTT. This sequence encodes CASSLAGEDTQYF.

The chain has TRBV10-2 and TRBJ2-5; a weak D match, TRBD1 (6 bases). The CDR3 totals 17 residues. Germline CDR1 is WSHSY and CDR2 is SAAADI. With 0 bases removed from V and 5 bases from J, the gap between germline ends came to 19 bases. CDR3 coding DNA: TGCGCCAGCAGTGAGTCGGTTCTCAGGGGCTCTGGGGAGACCCAGTACTTC. Translated: CASSESVLRGSGETQYF.

A single count supports this clone. V gene TRBV7-9 combines with J gene TRBJ2-2; D unresolved. V lost 5 bases, J lost 6 bases, and 7 bases lay in between. Germline V CDR1 and CDR2: SEHNR, FQNEAQ (reference sequence). CDR3 size: 12 residues. This CDR3 reads CASSKAPGELFF. The CDR3 DNA sequence: TGTGCCAGCAGCAAAGCTCCCGGGGAGCTGTTTTTT. Supplemented by reference TRBV7-9 and TRBJ2-2, the full variable domain reads DTGVSQNPRHKITKRGQNVTFRCDPISEHNRLYWYRQTLGQGPEFLTYFQNEAQLEKSRLLSDRFSAERPKGSFSTLEIQRTEQGDSAMYLCASSKAPGELFFGEGSRLTVL.

J is TRBJ2-5 and V is TRBV5-1, with D perhaps TRBD2 (6 bases). The CDR3 spans 14 residues. Between the trimmed V and J ends, which lost 1 base and 2 bases, there was a span of 9 bases. Germline V gene lookup returns CDR1 SGHRS and CDR2 YFSETQ. The DNA for the CDR3 is TGCGCCAGCAGCTTGTGGGACTCGCAAGAGACCCAGTACTTC. Its protein product is CASSLWDSQETQYF.

The chain couples TRBV5-1 to TRBJ2-5; 15 bases match TRBD2. The DNA matches TRBJ2-7 better at its end, which makes the J call doubtful. The CDR3 totals 18 residues. Per germline, CDR1 SGHRS and CDR2 YFSETQ. The CDR3 reads CASSLYRTSGRDADEQYF. CDR3 bases: TGCGCCAGCAGCTTGTATCGGACTAGCGGGAGGGACGCCGACGAGCAGTACTTC.